Presented here are 5 T cell receptor beta chains from one specimen sequenced in a study of T cells in Graves' hyperthyroidism and ophthalmopathy. Amplification of TCR beta CDR3 regions used RNA as the template. The primer set for the first-round RT-PCR of the TCR CDR3 was HTBI. TCRdb analysed the multiplex PCR reads with MiXCR anew, one entry per CDR3 protein. The profile shows roughly 400,000 distinct CDR3 sequences, about an eighth of them singletons. Sequences were obtained from blood. All receptors come from a man aged 45-60 years with Graves' ophthalmopathy.

This chain uses TRBV5-6 with TRBJ1-5, with D unresolved. Trimming cost V 0 bases and J 3 bases, with 7 bases left between them. Germline CDR1 is SGHDT and CDR2 is YYEEEE. This CDR3 has 14 amino acids. Here the CDR3 DNA reads TGTGCCAGCAGCTTGGGATGGAACAATCAGCCCCAGCATTTT. This encodes CASSLGWNNQPQHF.

Worth noting for this clonotype: One end of the junction varies from germline; a read error may be responsible. The chain combines TRBV7-7 with TRBJ2-2, with TRBD1 matching over 8 bases. Germline V CDR1 and CDR2: SSHAT, FNYEAQ (reference sequence). This CDR3 spans 15 amino acids. The CDR3 nucleotides are TGTGCTAGCAGGAAGGGGACAGGAGACACCGGGGAGCTGTTTTTT. As protein: CASRKGTGDTGELFF.

The rearrangement links TRBV9 to TRBJ2-7, with 8 bases fitting TRBD2. The CDR3 loop spans 15 amino acids. The germline gives CDR1 SGDLS, CDR2 YYNGEE. Germline trimming cut 2 bases from V and 4 bases from J; bases unmatched to any gene: 8. The CDR3 region is CASSVQSGRGYEQYF. In nucleotides, the CDR3 is TGTGCCAGCAGCGTCCAAAGCGGGAGAGGTTACGAGCAGTACTTC.

This clonotype was counted at least ten times. V is TRBV12-3 or TRBV12-4 and J is TRBJ2-7; 7 bases map to TRBD1. The CDR3 loop spans 15 amino acids. V shed 5 bases and J 2 bases; nucleotides not matched to a gene: 9. CDR3 protein: CASSKDRDRTYEQYF. CDR3 sequence (DNA): TGTGCCAGCAGTAAAGACCGGGACAGAACCTACGAGCAGTACTTC.

At least ten counts were recorded for this clonotype. This chain joins TRBV6-1 and TRBJ2-7; possibly TRBD1 or TRBD2 for D (5 bases each). Germline V CDR1 and CDR2: MNHNS, SASEGT. The germline V and J ends were trimmed by 10 bases and 0 bases, with 16 bases remaining between them. The CDR3 covers 14 residues. In nucleotides, the CDR3 is TGTGCCACCAATCGGGACGGAGCCTCCTACGAGCAGTACTTC. Protein sequence: CATNRDGASYEQYF.